This T cell receptor (beta chain) came from a study of radiotherapy plus CTLA-4 blockade in lung cancer. V lost 2 bases, J lost 0 bases, and 2 bases stayed unmatched. This CDR3 has 16 residues. Germline V gives CDR1 MNHNS, CDR2 SASEGT. Some clones are missing from TCRdb's copy, which holds only in-frame ones; the method was immunoSEQ multiplex PCR. This sample has tens of thousands of clones; about four fifths occur once, and the top ten carry roughly 26%. This chain connects TRBV6-1 to TRBJ2-2; 8 bases line up with TRBD1. The specimen comprised peripheral blood, sampled from a patient treated with radiotherapy plus ipilimumab. This clonotype was obtained from a human donor with non-small cell lung cancer that progressed on radiotherapy plus ipilimumab. In DNA form, the CDR3 reads TGTGCCAGCAGTGAACAGGGGGCATCGAACACCGGGGAGCTGTTTTTT. Its translation: CASSEQGASNTGELFF.